Below are 25 T cell receptor beta chains sequenced from a single sample in a study of shared clonotypes between healthy human individuals. Only CD45RO-negative cells positively selected for CCR7 counted as naive CD8 cells, so terminally differentiated effector memory CD45RA+ cells were excluded. The data were produced by immunoSEQ multiplex PCR, yet TCRdb's version contains in-frame clones alone and is incomplete. The table records millions of clones, about 95% of them present only once. Sequenced sample: naive CD8+ T cells sorted from blood. The origin of the receptors is a man between 18 and 29 years old in good health.

V and J are TRBV6-5 and TRBJ1-2, with D maybe TRBD1 (6 bases). The CDR3 spans 14 residues. The germline gives CDR1 MNHEY, CDR2 SVGAGI. V lost 2 bases and J 5 bases, leaving 12 bases between the germline ends. CDR3 in amino acids: CASSYGEGEYGYTF. The DNA for the CDR3 is TGTGCCAGCAGTTACGGGGAGGGGGAATATGGCTACACCTTC.

The chain links TRBV5-1 to TRBJ1-2; D remains ambiguous. Trimming pared 0 bases from V and 5 bases from J, leaving 8 bases between. Germline lookup yields CDR1 SGHRS and CDR2 YFSETQ. The CDR3 contains 13 residues. CDR3 loop: CASSLDPDYGYTF. In DNA form, the CDR3 reads TGCGCCAGCAGCTTGGATCCGGATTATGGCTACACCTTC.

J is TRBJ2-7 and V is TRBV6-1; the match to TRBD1 covers 10 bases. Unmatched junction bases numbered 9, after V lost 6 bases and J lost 4 bases. The germline CDR1 and CDR2 sequences are MNHNS and SASEGT. The CDR3 totals 15 residues. CDR3 DNA: TGTGCCAGCAGGTACCCGGGACAGGGGTTATACGAGCAGTACTTC. Translating it yields CASRYPGQGLYEQYF.

In regard to this clone: This CDR3 is also generated by other DNA sequences in the sample. V usage is TRBV5-8 and J usage is TRBJ2-7; D unresolved. CDR1 and CDR2 from the germline V gene are SGHTS and YDEGEE. V lost 4 bases, J lost 0 bases, and 5 bases lay in between. The CDR3 covers 12 residues. CDR3 region: CASSPDSYEQYF. CDR3 DNA sequence: TGTGCCAGCAGCCCAGACTCCTACGAGCAGTACTTC.

This clone was recorded a few times. The J gene is TRBJ2-3, the V gene TRBV18; 7 nucleotides align to TRBD2. Germline lookup yields CDR1 KGHSH and CDR2 LQKENI. The CDR3 runs 15 residues. V shed 1 base and J 6 bases; nucleotides not matched to a gene: 7. CDR3 loop: CASSPLSGGKDTQYF. The DNA for the CDR3 is TGTGCCAGCTCACCACTTTCGGGGGGAAAGGATACGCAGTATTTT.

The V and J genes are TRBV6-6 and TRBJ1-1; D remains unclear. The CDR3 is 16 residues long. Trimming stripped 2 bases from V and 4 bases from J, with 17 bases between. Germline V gene sequence: CDR1 MNHNY, CDR2 SVGAGI (reference sequence). CDR3 nucleotides: TGTGCCAGCAGTTACCCTTCCGGGCCCTTAGGCACTGAAGCTTTCTTT. Translating gives CASSYPSGPLGTEAFF.

J is TRBJ2-7 and V is TRBV29-1; D may be TRBD1 (5 bases). The CDR3 is 13 residues long. Germline V gives CDR1 SQVTM, CDR2 ANQGSEA. V lost 6 bases and J lost 1, with 13 bases in between. The CDR3 loop is CSVVSTESYEQYF. The DNA of the CDR3 is TGCAGCGTCGTGTCGACAGAGTCCTACGAGCAGTACTTC.

This clone was seen only a few times. The sample has other DNA sequences that encode this CDR3 too. This chain connects TRBV9 to TRBJ1-5, with D hard to call. The CDR3 loop spans 13 amino acids. Trimming pared 0 bases from V and 1 base from J, leaving 2 bases between. Germline CDR1 is SGDLS and CDR2 is YYNGEE. The CDR3 region has the DNA TGTGCCAGCAGCGTAGGGAGCAATCAGCCCCAGCATTTT. Its protein product is CASSVGSNQPQHF.

This sequence joins TRBV6-6 and TRBJ2-7; D perhaps matches TRBD2 (6 bases). The CDR3 runs 14 residues. The germline V gene encodes CDR1 MNHNY and CDR2 SVGAGI (reference sequence). Deletions cut 2 bases from V and 6 bases from J, with 14 bases between. CDR3 sequence reads: CASSYGTGVFEQYF. The CDR3 DNA follows: TGTGCCAGCAGTTACGGGACGGGGGTTTTCGAGCAGTACTTC.

The chain carries TRBV6-5 and TRBJ2-7; 7 nucleotides align to TRBD2. With V trimmed by 6 bases and J by 5 bases, 13 bases remained unmatched. The length of the CDR3 is 15 residues. The germline CDR1 and CDR2 sequences are MNHEY and SVGAGI. CDR3 bases: TGTGCCAGCAGCCCCGGGTGGGCGGGAGATAACGAGCAGTACTTC. Protein: CASSPGWAGDNEQYF.

This chain joins TRBV10-2 and TRBJ1-6; D might be TRBD1 (6 bases). Germline V gene lookup returns CDR1 WSHSY and CDR2 SAAADI. Trimming cost V 8 bases and J 9 bases, with 14 bases left between them. This CDR3 spans 13 amino acids. The CDR3 spells CASGRDTTSPLHF. In nucleotides, the CDR3 is TGCGCCAGCGGGCGGGACACGACTTCACCCCTCCACTTT.

This chain links TRBV27 with TRBJ1-6, with D possibly matching TRBD1 (5 bases). There are 16 residues in the CDR3. Germline CDR1 is MNHEY and CDR2 is SMNVEV (reference sequence). Trimming removed 2 bases at V and 0 bases at J, with 8 bases between. The CDR3 DNA follows: TGTGCCAGCAGTTTACGTCAGGGCTCCTATAATTCACCCCTCCACTTT. This encodes CASSLRQGSYNSPLHF.

The chain is built from TRBV28 and TRBJ2-7; 12 positions match TRBD2. The CDR3 totals 16 residues. J lost 7 bases, V lost 1 base, and 8 bases had no gene match. Germline V gene data show CDR1 as MDHEN and CDR2 as SYDVKM. In nucleotides, the CDR3 is TGTGCCAGCAGTTTATCTCTAGCGGGGGGGCCCGATGAGCAGTACTTC. It specifies CASSLSLAGGPDEQYF.

The CDR3 nucleotides read TGTGCCAGCAGCTTTTGGACCTACAATGAGCAGTTCTTC. Translated, it gives CASSFWTYNEQFF. The chain couples TRBV7-9 to TRBJ2-1; D is ambiguous. Trimming stripped 3 bases from V and 2 bases from J, with 5 bases between. Germline CDR1 SEHNR, CDR2 FQNEAQ (reference sequence). CDR3 length: 13 amino acids.

Remarks on this clone: The same CDR3 arises from other DNA sequences in this sample as well. This chain joins TRBV5-1 and TRBJ2-1; D is ambiguous. The germline V and J ends were trimmed by 1 base and 0 bases, with 11 bases remaining between them. CDR3 length: 16 amino acids. In germline, CDR1 is SGHRS, CDR2 YFSETQ. The CDR3 coding sequence is TGCGCCAGCAGCTTGACGGGTGCAAGCTCCTACAATGAGCAGTTCTTC. It encodes CASSLTGASSYNEQFF.

The V call is TRBV27, the J call TRBJ2-7; 8 bases fit TRBD2. Unmatched junction bases numbered 5, after V lost 4 bases and J lost 3 bases. Germline V gene data show CDR1 as MNHEY and CDR2 as SMNVEV (reference sequence). The CDR3 is 14 amino acids. CDR3 region: CASSWAGGDYEQYF. The CDR3 DNA follows: TGTGCCAGCAGTTGGGCCGGGGGGGACTACGAGCAGTACTTC.

The genes are TRBV18 and TRBJ2-7; 7 bases match TRBD2. In germline, CDR1 is KGHSH, CDR2 LQKENI. The V and J ends lost 3 bases and 1 base, in that order; junction bases with no gene match: 9. This CDR3 has 16 amino acids. The CDR3 here is CASSPGDYGRSYEQYF. The CDR3 DNA follows: TGTGCCAGCTCACCGGGGGACTATGGACGATCCTACGAGCAGTACTTC.

The chain combines TRBV4-1 with TRBJ1-2, with no clear D. V was pared by 1 base and J by 5 bases, with 14 bases between. The germline CDR1 and CDR2 sequences are MGHRA and YSYEKL. The CDR3 has 15 residues. The CDR3 bases are TGCGCCAGCAGCCAAGTTAAAGGAGATCGGTATGGCTACACCTTC. Protein product: CASSQVKGDRYGYTF.

This chain joins TRBV6-5 and TRBJ2-7; 9 positions match TRBD1. In germline, CDR1 is MNHEY, CDR2 SVGAGI. J gave up 7 bases and V 2 bases, and 6 bases lay outside the gene matches. The CDR3 covers 14 residues. The CDR3 DNA is TGTGCCAGCAGTTACGCACAGGGGGCTTTGGAGCAGTACTTC. It codes for CASSYAQGALEQYF.

Concerning this clone: The sample has other DNA sequences that encode this CDR3 too. The V call is TRBV30, the J call TRBJ1-3; D not resolved. Germline CDR1 reads GTSNPN; CDR2 reads SVGIG (reference sequence). V was clipped by 0 bases and J by 0 bases, with 6 bases between them. The CDR3 consists of 14 residues. CDR3 protein: CAWSVVSSGNTIYF. The CDR3 DNA is TGTGCCTGGAGTGTGGTGAGCTCTGGAAACACCATATATTTT. The full variable domain, rest sourced from reference TRBV30 and TRBJ1-3, is SQTIHQWPATLVQPVGSPLSLECTVEGTSNPNLYWYRQAAGRGLQLLFYSVGIGQISSEVPQNLSASRPQDRQFILSSKKLLLSDSGFYLCAWSVVSSGNTIYFGEGSWLTVV.

The V and J genes are TRBV5-4 and TRBJ2-7; D might be TRBD1 or TRBD2, each matching 6 bases. V was cut by 2 bases and J by 1 base, with 13 bases left in between. This CDR3 is 15 amino acids long. The germline V gene has CDR1 SGHNT and CDR2 YYREEE (reference sequence). The CDR3 DNA reads as TGTGCCAGCAGCTTAGGGGGGCTGCAATCCTACGAGCAGTACTTC. As protein: CASSLGGLQSYEQYF. Using reference TRBV5-4 and TRBJ2-7 for the parts outside the CDR3, the full variable domain is ETGVTQSPTHLIKTRGQQVTLRCSSQSGHNTVSWYQQALGQGPQFIFQYYREEENGRGNFPPRFSGLQFPNYSSELNVNALELDDSALYLCASSLGGLQSYEQYFGPGTRLTVT.

This sequence joins TRBV19 and TRBJ1-1; TRBD1 matches at 9 bases. The V gene's germline CDR1 is LNHDA and CDR2 SQIVND (reference sequence). There are 17 residues in the CDR3. With 6 bases clipped from V and 3 bases from J, the junction kept 14 bases outside the gene matches. CDR3 protein: CASSLSRDRDVHTEAFF. For the CDR3, the DNA is TGTGCCAGTAGCCTCTCCCGGGACAGGGATGTGCACACTGAAGCTTTCTTT.

This clone came up a few times. The J gene is TRBJ1-2, the V gene TRBV6-6, with D unresolved. The length of the CDR3 is 11 residues. V lost 6 bases and J lost 8, with 10 bases in between. From germline, CDR1 is MNHNY and CDR2 SVGAGI (reference sequence). CDR3 amino acids: CASSLKDGYTF. The CDR3, as DNA: TGTGCCAGCAGCCTCAAAGACGGCTACACCTTC.

The chain is built from TRBV7-9 and TRBJ2-5; 12 bases are a match to TRBD1. Germline V gene data show CDR1 as SEHNR and CDR2 as FQNEAQ (reference sequence). Trimming removed 5 bases from V and 2 bases from J; junction bases left unmatched: 6. The CDR3 loop spans 16 amino acids. The CDR3 region is CASSPRDRGLQETQYF. The CDR3 nucleotides are TGTGCCAGCAGCCCCCGGGACAGGGGGCTTCAAGAGACCCAGTACTTC.

This clone is a singleton in its sample. The rearrangement joins TRBV7-9 to TRBJ2-1; perhaps TRBD1 as D (6 bases). V gave up 5 bases and J gave up 7 bases, with 15 bases separating them. The CDR3 has 14 amino acids. Per the germline V gene, CDR1 is SEHNR and CDR2 is FQNEAQ (reference sequence). The CDR3 DNA reads TGTGCCAGCAGCCCTAGAGGGGGAAAGAATGAGCAGTTCTTC. It codes for CASSPRGGKNEQFF.